What follows are 22 T cell receptor beta chains derived from one specimen sequenced in a study of blood T cell repertoires in COVID-19. This table comes from immunoSEQ multiplex PCR, and its TCRdb copy is limited to in-frame clones, with some not included. This sample has 250,000 to 300,000 clones, with more than 85% found just once. Sequenced: peripheral blood. Every receptor here comes from a man aged 18 to 30 with active or convalescent COVID-19.

A few counts support this clone. The chain combines TRBV19 with TRBJ2-2, with TRBD1 identical over 7 bases. The germline V gene encodes CDR1 LNHDA and CDR2 SQIVND (reference sequence). The CDR3 is made up of 14 amino acids. V gave up 5 bases and J gave up 6 bases; unmatched junction bases: 6. CDR3 coding DNA: TGTGCCAGTAGTCCATCAGGGGGTTCCGGGGAGCTGTTTTTT. It codes for CASSPSGGSGELFF.

V and J are TRBV7-9 and TRBJ1-2; 11 nucleotides agree with TRBD1. The CDR3 has 16 residues. Trimming at V came to 6 bases and at J to 2 bases, leaving 8 bases not matched to a gene. Germline loops: CDR1 SEHNR, CDR2 FQNEAQ (reference sequence). The DNA for the CDR3 is TGTGCCAGCAGTCCCGGGACAGGGGGACCGAACTATGGCTACACCTTC. It specifies CASSPGTGGPNYGYTF.

This chain joins TRBV6-1 and TRBJ1-1; D might be TRBD1 (5 bases). The germline V gene encodes CDR1 MNHNS and CDR2 SASEGT. Deletions cut 2 bases from V and 10 bases from J, with 11 bases between. The CDR3 consists of 12 residues. CDR3 nucleotides: TGTGCCAGCAGTGAACTTCGGGGGAGAGCTTTCTTT. It codes for CASSELRGRAFF.

The V and J genes are TRBV3-1 (or the pseudogene TRBV3-2) and TRBJ1-2; no clear D. CDR3 length equals 14 residues. Trimming cost V 1 base and J 6 bases, with 12 bases left between them. Germline CDR1 LGHDT, CDR2 YNNKEL (reference sequence). The CDR3 DNA reads as TGTGCCAGCAGCCAAGGACAAGCTCTCCATGGCTACACCTTC. It codes for CASSQGQALHGYTF.

The chain combines TRBV4-2 with TRBJ1-2; the match to TRBD1 covers 9 bases. Germline trimming cut 4 bases from V and 6 bases from J; bases unmatched to any gene: 6. Germline-derived CDR1 and CDR2 are LGHNA and YNFKEQ. This CDR3 is 14 amino acids long. Written as DNA, the CDR3 is TGTGCCAGCAGCCTCAACAGGGGGCTTGATGGCTACACCTTC. As protein: CASSLNRGLDGYTF.

The rearrangement links TRBV27 to TRBJ2-1; 7 bases match TRBD2. The CDR3 runs 13 residues. In germline, CDR1 is MNHEY, CDR2 SMNVEV (reference sequence). Unmatched junction bases numbered 6, after V lost 5 bases and J lost 8 bases. The CDR3 DNA sequence: TGTGCCAGCAGTCCCGGGACTATCGATGAGCAGTTCTTC. Translated: CASSPGTIDEQFF.

The V gene is TRBV11-3, the J gene TRBJ2-7; no reliable D call. The CDR3 sequence is 16 residues long. In germline, CDR1 is SGHNT, CDR2 YENEEA. Trimming stripped 0 bases from V and 1 base from J, with 13 bases between. CDR3 amino acids: CASSLEGRSVSYEQYF. The CDR3 DNA reads as TGTGCCAGCAGCTTAGAAGGCCGAAGCGTATCCTACGAGCAGTACTTC.

The chain links TRBV13 to TRBJ2-1; TRBD2 is a possible D gene (6 bases). V lost 0 bases and J 6 bases, leaving 9 bases between the germline ends. The CDR3 consists of 14 residues. Looked up from germline, CDR1 is PRHDT and CDR2 is FYEKMQ (reference sequence). The CDR3 protein is CASSLGLGSNEQFF. In DNA form, the CDR3 reads TGTGCCAGCAGCTTAGGCCTCGGGAGCAATGAGCAGTTCTTC.

The chain has TRBV6-5 and TRBJ2-7; the match to TRBD1 covers 9 bases. Per the germline V gene, CDR1 is MNHEY and CDR2 is SVGAGI. The trim removed 6 bases at V and 3 bases at J, leaving 6 bases unmatched. This CDR3 contains 14 residues. CDR3 residues: CASRIRQGDYEQYF. The CDR3, as DNA: TGTGCCAGCAGGATCCGACAGGGGGACTACGAGCAGTACTTC.

The chain joins TRBV28 to TRBJ2-4, with TRBD1 matching 8 bases. V lost 5 bases and J lost 0; bases outside the gene matches: 15. Germline V gene lookup returns CDR1 MDHEN and CDR2 SYDVKM. The CDR3 has 19 residues. Written as DNA, the CDR3 is TGTGCCAGCAGTCCCCGCCCAGGCAGGGGGCTCCTAGCCAAAAACATTCAGTACTTC. Protein sequence: CASSPRPGRGLLAKNIQYF.

The chain is built from TRBV24-1 and TRBJ1-2; D is uncertain. CDR1 KGHDR and CDR2 SFDVKD come from the germline V gene. The germline V and J ends were trimmed by 2 bases and 7 bases, with 16 bases remaining between them. This CDR3 region has 15 residues. The CDR3 loop reads CATSDSPTGTTGYTF. The CDR3 DNA sequence: TGTGCCACCAGTGATTCGCCGACGGGTACCACTGGCTACACCTTC.

V usage is TRBV28 and J usage is TRBJ2-7; TRBD2 is a possible D gene (6 bases). This CDR3 has 16 amino acids. Germline V gene data show CDR1 as MDHEN and CDR2 as SYDVKM. The V end lost 3 bases, the J end lost 4 bases, and 19 bases lay between the germline ends. This CDR3 is CASSFRGGGFGYEQYF. DNA of the CDR3: TGTGCCAGCAGTTTTCGGGGCGGAGGGTTTGGGTACGAGCAGTACTTC.

V gene TRBV24-1 combines with J gene TRBJ2-1, with 8 bases that match TRBD2. CDR1 KGHDR and CDR2 SFDVKD come from the germline V gene. The CDR3 loop spans 16 amino acids. The V segment lost 5 bases and the J segment 0 bases; nucleotides outside the gene matches: 5. The CDR3 protein is CATSVRSGSSYNEQFF. Here the CDR3 DNA reads TGTGCCACCAGTGTACGGAGCGGGAGCTCCTACAATGAGCAGTTCTTC.

This chain uses TRBV2 with TRBJ2-7, with a weak D call TRBD1 (6 bases). This CDR3 contains 12 residues. Germline CDR1 reads SNHLY; CDR2 reads FYNNEI. Trimming removed 3 bases from V and 13 bases from J, with 16 bases in between. CDR3: CASSDPPGHLYF. The CDR3 coding sequence is TGTGCCAGCAGTGACCCTCCGGGACACCTCTACTTC.

The chain recombines TRBV5-6 with TRBJ1-1; D remains unclear. V was pared by 6 bases and J by 0 bases, with 9 bases between. The CDR3 runs 13 residues. The germline V gene has CDR1 SGHDT and CDR2 YYEEEE. The CDR3 DNA reads as TGTGCCAGCACATTGGAGCTGAACACTGAAGCTTTCTTT. This codes for CASTLELNTEAFF.

V and J are TRBV15 and TRBJ2-7, with 10 bases aligning to TRBD1. The CDR3 spans 16 residues. V was clipped by 4 bases and J by 0 bases; unmatched bases: 6. In germline, CDR1 is LNHNV, CDR2 YYDKDF (reference sequence). The DNA for the CDR3 is TGTGCCACCAGCACTTTGGGACAGGGGAGCTCCTACGAGCAGTACTTC. Translated: CATSTLGQGSSYEQYF.

The V and J genes are TRBV5-1 and TRBJ2-5; 7 positions agree with TRBD2. V was pared by 3 bases and J by 3 bases, with 5 bases of the junction left unmatched. CDR3 size: 14 residues. Per germline, CDR1 SGHRS and CDR2 YFSETQ. The CDR3 spells CASSSRAGEETQYF. The CDR3 coding sequence is TGCGCCAGCAGCTCCCGCGCGGGGGAAGAGACCCAGTACTTC.

V gene TRBV2 combines with J gene TRBJ2-2, with 7 bases that match TRBD2. Germline V lookup: CDR1 SNHLY, CDR2 FYNNEI. Trimming cost V 5 bases and J 6 bases; bases outside gene matches: 6. The CDR3 spans 14 residues. The CDR3 spells CASSNGRGAGELFF. In nucleotides, the CDR3 is TGTGCCAGCAGTAATGGGAGGGGCGCCGGGGAGCTGTTTTTT.

V and J are TRBV5-1 and TRBJ2-2; 10 bases align to TRBD2. CDR1 is SGHRS and CDR2 is YFSETQ in the germline V gene. This CDR3 has 16 residues. J lost 1 base, V lost 4 bases, and 4 bases had no gene match. In nucleotides, the CDR3 is TGCGCCAGCAGCCCCACTAGCGGGATGAACACCGGGGAGCTGTTTTTT. Translated: CASSPTSGMNTGELFF.

V usage is TRBV25-1 and J usage is TRBJ1-6; a possible D gene is TRBD1 (6 bases). The germline V gene has CDR1 MGHDK and CDR2 SYGVNS. The CDR3 runs 14 residues. With 7 bases removed from V and 7 bases from J, the gap between germline ends came to 14 bases. DNA for the CDR3: TGTGCCAGCACCCCAAGGGGGGGGAATTCACCCCTCCACTTT. Protein: CASTPRGGNSPLHF.

V gene TRBV5-5 combines with J gene TRBJ2-2; D remains unclear. Germline values: CDR1 SGHKS, CDR2 YYEKEE (reference sequence). V was shortened by 2 bases and J by 6 bases, with 8 bases between the two germline ends. CDR3 size: 13 residues. In DNA, the CDR3 is TGTGCCAGCAGCTTCGGGTTAGCCGGGGAGCTGTTTTTT. This encodes CASSFGLAGELFF.

This chain uses TRBV24-1 with TRBJ2-1; 8 bases align to TRBD2. The CDR3 is 14 amino acids. Losses at the gene ends were 3 bases for V and 8 bases for J; bases not matched to a gene: 5. Germline V gene lookup returns CDR1 KGHDR and CDR2 SFDVKD. CDR3 in amino acids: CATSDPSGPHEQFF. DNA for the CDR3: TGTGCCACCAGTGATCCTAGCGGGCCCCATGAGCAGTTCTTC.